Presented here are 4 T cell receptor beta chains from one specimen sequenced in a study of blood T cells in healthy people across ages. Primers used in a second PCR of roughly 7 to 11 cycles were a sample-barcoded 5' primer and a J-beta primer mix. MiXCR was run by TCRdb on the 5' RACE reads, yielding one entry per CDR3 protein. The sample has over 1.5 million distinct CDR3 sequences, around half seen once. Material for sequencing was blood. The origin of the receptors is a woman aged 40 to 50 in good health.

The rearrangement links TRBV20-1 to TRBJ2-5, with no clear D. V lost 1 base, J lost 4 bases, and 10 bases lay in between. This CDR3 is built from 13 residues. Germline values: CDR1 DFQATT, CDR2 SNEGSKA (reference sequence). CDR3 DNA: TGCAGTGCTAGAGCCCCAGTTGTAGAGACCCAGTACTTC. As protein: CSARAPVVETQYF.

The genes are TRBV6-1 and TRBJ1-2, with D possibly matching TRBD1 (6 bases). The CDR3 consists of 17 residues. Germline V gene sequence: CDR1 MNHNS, CDR2 SASEGT. V gave up 6 bases and J gave up 0 bases, with 20 bases separating them. CDR3 protein: CASRRTTGAGANYGYTF. The DNA of the CDR3 is TGTGCCAGCAGGCGAACTACGGGGGCCGGAGCTAACTATGGCTACACCTTC.

This rearrangement joins TRBV12-3 or TRBV12-4 to TRBJ1-2; 8 bases align to TRBD1. This CDR3 spans 14 amino acids. After removal of 7 bases from V and 6 bases from J, the junction contained 10 bases not matched to a gene. The CDR3: CASNNARTGNGYTF. The CDR3 bases are TGTGCCAGCAATAATGCCCGGACAGGGAATGGCTACACCTTC.

The table lists this clonotype with a few counts. J is TRBJ2-3 and V is TRBV28, with TRBD2 identical over 9 bases. Germline CDR1 reads MDHEN; CDR2 reads SYDVKM. The CDR3 is made up of 18 amino acids. After removal of 6 bases from V and 0 bases from J, the junction contained 13 bases not matched to a gene. The CDR3 spells CASRAIIKRGASTDTQYF. The CDR3 bases are TGTGCCAGCAGAGCCATTATTAAGCGGGGGGCAAGCACAGATACGCAGTATTTT.